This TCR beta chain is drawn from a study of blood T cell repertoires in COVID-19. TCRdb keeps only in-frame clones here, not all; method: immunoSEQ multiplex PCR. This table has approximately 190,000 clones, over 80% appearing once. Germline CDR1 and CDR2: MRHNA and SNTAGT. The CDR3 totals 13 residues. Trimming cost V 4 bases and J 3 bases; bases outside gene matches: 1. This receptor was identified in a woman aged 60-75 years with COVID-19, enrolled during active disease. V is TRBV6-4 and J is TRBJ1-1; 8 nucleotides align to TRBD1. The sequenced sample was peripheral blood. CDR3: CASSVDRDTEAFF. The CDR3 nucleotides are TGTGCCAGCAGTGTGGACAGGGACACTGAAGCTTTCTTT.